The present entry profiles one T cell receptor (beta chain) with its context. Its antigen is unknown. The sample contains more than one DNA sequence encoding this CDR3. Healthy donors had no documented immune events, such as infections, while sampled. The CDR3 runs to 12 residues. Germline V gene lookup returns CDR1 SGHNT and CDR2 YYREEE (reference sequence). V was clipped by 5 bases and J by 3 bases, with 9 bases between them. The data stem from a study of identifying expanded T cells in peripheral blood. Points from the study as a whole: Approximately two-week clone count variance significantly increased as total template count grew. Differentially abundant clones: roughly 1.3 between replicates, around 16 at about two weeks, approximately 19 at four.

TCRdb's table, derived via immunoSEQ multiplex PCR, lists solely in-frame clones and lacks some. Counted here are about 130,000 clones, about 88% occurring once; the ten biggest clones make up around 8.4%. Sequencing was done on a sample of blood. The chain uses TRBV5-4 and TRBJ2-7; no clear D gene. The sequence came from a person between 18 and 75 years old in good health. The CDR3 region has the DNA TGTGCCAGCAGTCTGGACGGCTACGAGCAGTACTTC. Amino acids: CASSLDGYEQYF.